This T cell receptor beta chain comes out of a study of T cells after posttransplantation cyclophosphamide. Cyclophosphamide on days +3 and +4 followed busulfan-fludarabine conditioning and a marrow graft. Regarding the study as a whole: TRB overlap between skin or GI tissue T cells and blood was limited.

About this clone: Its specificity is not known.

Method: immunoSEQ multiplex PCR; TCRdb's copy keeps in-frame clones and lacks some. The top ten clones hold 20% to 25% of a sample with several thousand clones, over 70% of them seen once. Germline V CDR1 and CDR2: LNHDA, SQIVND (reference sequence). The CDR3 loop spans 15 amino acids. Trimming shortened V by 5 bases and J by 4 bases, and 17 bases separated the two germline ends. This TCR was sampled from a male patient aged 25-45 years who received an allogeneic stem cell transplant from a related donor, was CMV-positive, and had acute GVHD only. Some T cells may be the graft donor's. V usage is TRBV19 and J usage is TRBJ1-1, with D maybe TRBD1 (5 bases). This specimen was PBMCs, taken roughly 45 months after allogeneic stem cell transplant with posttransplant cyclophosphamide. CDR3 DNA: TGTGCCAGTAGTGCTAGAGGCAGGGCGAGCACTGAAGCTTTCTTT. Encoded protein: CASSARGRASTEAFF.